The clone carrying this T cell receptor (beta chain) was recorded many times. Trimming at V came to 0 bases and at J to 4 bases, leaving 8 bases not matched to a gene. Germline V CDR1 and CDR2: LGHNA, YNFKEQ. The CDR3 contains 16 residues. This record comes from a study of molecular identifiers for immune sequencing clone quantification. As CD8+CD4-CCR7+CD45RA+ cells, naive CD8 T cells were sorted. The authors built bulk TCR libraries by previously described methods with listed TCR primers. A single record per CDR3 protein comes from TCRdb applying MiXCR to the PCR reads. The sample includes around 82,000 distinct CDR3 sequences, about 20% of them seen just once.

The rearrangement uses TRBV4-2 and TRBJ2-5; the match to TRBD2 covers 7 bases. The sample taken for sequencing was naive CD8+ T cells from blood, with Jurkat cell RNA spiked in. Documented subset: FACS-sorted CD8+CD4-CCR7+CD45RA+ naive T cells. This sequence originates from a human donor in good health. Some libraries in this study had Jurkat cell RNA spiked in. CDR3 DNA sequence: TGTGCCAGCAGCCAAGATCGCGGCGGGAGTATAGAGACCCAGTACTTC. It encodes CASSQDRGGSIETQYF.